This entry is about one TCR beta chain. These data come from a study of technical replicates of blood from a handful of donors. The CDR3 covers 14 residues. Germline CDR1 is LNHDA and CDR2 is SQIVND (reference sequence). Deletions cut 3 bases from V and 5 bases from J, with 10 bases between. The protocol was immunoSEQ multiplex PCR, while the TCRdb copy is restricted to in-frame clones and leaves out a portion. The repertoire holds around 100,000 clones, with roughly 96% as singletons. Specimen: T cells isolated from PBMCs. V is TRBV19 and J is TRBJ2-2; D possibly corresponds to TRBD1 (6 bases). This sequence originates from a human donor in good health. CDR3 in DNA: TGTGCCAGTAGTATTCCCCAGGGGACCGGGGAGCTGTTTTTT. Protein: CASSIPQGTGELFF. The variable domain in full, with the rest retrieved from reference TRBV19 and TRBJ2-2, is DGGITQSPKYLFRKEGQNVTLSCEQNLNHDAMYWYRQDPGQGLRLIYYSQIVNDFQKGDIAEGYSVSREKKESFPLTVTSAQKNPTAFYLCASSIPQGTGELFFGEGSRLTVL.